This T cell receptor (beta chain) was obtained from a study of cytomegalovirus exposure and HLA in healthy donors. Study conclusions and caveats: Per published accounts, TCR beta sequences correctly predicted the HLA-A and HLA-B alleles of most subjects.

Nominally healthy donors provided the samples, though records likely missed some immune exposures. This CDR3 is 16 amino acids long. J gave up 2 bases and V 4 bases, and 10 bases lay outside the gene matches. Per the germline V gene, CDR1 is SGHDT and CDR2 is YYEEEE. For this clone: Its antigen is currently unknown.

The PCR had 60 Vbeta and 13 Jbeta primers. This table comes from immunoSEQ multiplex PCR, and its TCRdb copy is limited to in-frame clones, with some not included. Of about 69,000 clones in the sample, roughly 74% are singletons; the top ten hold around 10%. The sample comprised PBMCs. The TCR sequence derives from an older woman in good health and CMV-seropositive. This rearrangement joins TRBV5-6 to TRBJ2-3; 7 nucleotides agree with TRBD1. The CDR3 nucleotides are TGTGCCAGCAGCCGACGGGACAGAAGCTTCACAGATACGCAGTATTTT. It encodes CASSRRDRSFTDTQYF.